Listed below are T cell receptor beta chains from one sample, sequenced in a study of regulatory T cells in long-lasting Graves disease. One entry per CDR3 protein results from TCRdb running MiXCR on the multiplex PCR reads. Here the sample spans over 300,000 distinct CDR3 sequences, about a sixth being singletons. Material: peripheral blood mononuclear cells (PBMCs), obtained at new diagnosis, from a patient treated with antithyroid drugs. Receptor source: a female donor with Graves disease. CDR3s include the opening cysteine and the closing phenylalanine or tryptophan. A D gene is named only where the DNA matches it firmly. Where a row states a size, it is once, few, many or the class of an expanded clone; other rows omit it.

cdr3_nt: TGTGCCAGCAGTCCTGCTAGCGGGGGGGGGGAGCTGTTTTTT
cdr3_aa: CASSPASGGGELFF
clone_size: -
v_call: TRBV27
j_call: TRBJ2-2
d_call: TRBD2

cdr3_nt: TGCGCCAGCAGCCAAGAATGGGGCGGGAGTGCGTACGAGCAGTACTTC
cdr3_aa: CASSQEWGGSAYEQYF
clone_size: -
v_call: TRBV4-1
j_call: TRBJ2-7
d_call: TRBD2

cdr3_nt: TGTGCCAGCAGGGAGGATAACACCGGGGAGCTGTTTTTT
cdr3_aa: CASREDNTGELFF
clone_size: -
v_call: TRBV7-9
j_call: TRBJ2-2
d_call: -

cdr3_nt: TGTGCCAGCAGCTTACCGGGACAGGCCTCTGCCGGGGAGCTGTTTTTT
cdr3_aa: CASSLPGQASAGELFF
clone_size: few
v_call: TRBV7-9
j_call: TRBJ2-2
d_call: TRBD1

cdr3_nt: TGTGCCAGCAGTGTTGGTTTCTACGAGCAGTACTTC
cdr3_aa: CASSVGFYEQYF
clone_size: many
v_call: TRBV2
j_call: TRBJ2-7
d_call: -

cdr3_nt: TGCGCCAGCAGCCAAGATCCTATTGTTTATTCACCCCTCCACTTT
cdr3_aa: CASSQDPIVYSPLHF
clone_size: few
v_call: TRBV4-1
j_call: TRBJ1-6
d_call: -

cdr3_nt: TGCAGTGCTAGAGATTACAAAGGTTCCCCAACCCAGCATTTT
cdr3_aa: CSARDYKGSPTQHF
clone_size: many
v_call: TRBV20-1
j_call: TRBJ1-5
d_call: -

cdr3_nt: TGTGCCAGCAGCTTAGATAAGGGGTTCACAGATACGCAGTATTTT
cdr3_aa: CASSLDKGFTDTQYF
clone_size: few
v_call: TRBV11-2
j_call: TRBJ2-3
d_call: -

cdr3_nt: TGCAGTGCTCCCCCTAGCGGGAACACAGATACGCAGTATTTT
cdr3_aa: CSAPPSGNTDTQYF
clone_size: -
v_call: TRBV20-1
j_call: TRBJ2-3
d_call: TRBD2

cdr3_nt: TGTGCCAGCAGTGATTTGGGGAGCCTTAACACTGAAGCTTTCTTT
cdr3_aa: CASSDLGSLNTEAFF
clone_size: many
v_call: TRBV2
j_call: TRBJ1-1
d_call: -

cdr3_nt: TGTGCCAGCAGCCCTGAGCGAAGTGCAACTAATGAAAAACTGTTTTTT
cdr3_aa: CASSPERSATNEKLFF
clone_size: many
v_call: TRBV7-2
j_call: TRBJ1-4
d_call: -

cdr3_nt: TGTGCTAGTGGGTTGGTCCGAGGGGGACTCCTCGGCTATGACTATGGCTACACCTTC
cdr3_aa: CASGLVRGGLLGYDYGYTF
clone_size: -
v_call: TRBV12-5
j_call: TRBJ1-2
d_call: -

cdr3_nt: TGTGCCAGCAGTTTCAGCATAGGGACCCAGTACTTC
cdr3_aa: CASSFSIGTQYF
clone_size: many
v_call: TRBV28
j_call: TRBJ2-5
d_call: -

cdr3_nt: TGCAGTGCTAGATCCGGACAGGGAAACATTCAGTACTTC
cdr3_aa: CSARSGQGNIQYF
clone_size: many
v_call: TRBV20-1
j_call: TRBJ2-4
d_call: TRBD1

cdr3_nt: TGTGCCAGCAGTCACGGGACTAGCGACACCGGGGAGCTGTTTTTT
cdr3_aa: CASSHGTSDTGELFF
clone_size: -
v_call: TRBV11-2
j_call: TRBJ2-2
d_call: TRBD2

cdr3_nt: TGTGCCAGCAGCCAGACCTGGGAGCAGTACTTC
cdr3_aa: CASSQTWEQYF
clone_size: -
v_call: TRBV3-1
j_call: TRBJ2-7
d_call: -

cdr3_nt: TGTGCCAGCAGTGACAGCACCCTTGGAAACACCATATATTTT
cdr3_aa: CASSDSTLGNTIYF
clone_size: many
v_call: TRBV2
j_call: TRBJ1-3
d_call: -

cdr3_nt: TGTGCCAGCTTTTCGGCTAGTGTTACAGATACGCAGTATTTT
cdr3_aa: CASFSASVTDTQYF
clone_size: many
v_call: TRBV11-2
j_call: TRBJ2-3
d_call: -

cdr3_nt: TGTGCCAGCACGAAAAGGGGGACTAATGAAAAACTGTTTTTT
cdr3_aa: CASTKRGTNEKLFF
clone_size: -
v_call: TRBV5-6
j_call: TRBJ1-4
d_call: -

cdr3_nt: TGCAGTGCTAGAGACCCGGGACAGGGGGACAATGAGCAGTTCTTC
cdr3_aa: CSARDPGQGDNEQFF
clone_size: -
v_call: TRBV20-1
j_call: TRBJ2-1
d_call: TRBD1

cdr3_nt: TGCGCCAGCAGTACTCCCTGGCCGATTTCGGGATTCTACGAGCAGTACTTC
cdr3_aa: CASSTPWPISGFYEQYF
clone_size: many
v_call: TRBV4-1
j_call: TRBJ2-7
d_call: -

cdr3_nt: TGTGCCTGGAGCGATAAGCGAGGAGGGGGCTCGCGAGAGACCCAGTACTTC
cdr3_aa: CAWSDKRGGGSRETQYF
clone_size: -
v_call: TRBV30
j_call: TRBJ2-5
d_call: -

cdr3_nt: TGTGCCAGCAGTACGCAGGGGATCGACCAGCCCCAGCATTTT
cdr3_aa: CASSTQGIDQPQHF
clone_size: -
v_call: TRBV6-8
j_call: TRBJ1-5
d_call: -

cdr3_nt: TGTGCCAGCAGTTACGCACCGGCAGGGAACACCGGGGAGCTGTTTTTT
cdr3_aa: CASSYAPAGNTGELFF
clone_size: few
v_call: TRBV6-2/TRBV6-3
j_call: TRBJ2-2
d_call: -

cdr3_nt: TGTGCCAGCAGTTCGAACGAAGACTATACCATTCAGTACTTC
cdr3_aa: CASSSNEDYTIQYF
clone_size: many
v_call: TRBV12-3/TRBV12-4
j_call: TRBJ2-4
d_call: -

cdr3_nt: TGTGCCAGCAACTTTCAAGTCCAAGAGACCCAGTACTTC
cdr3_aa: CASNFQVQETQYF
clone_size: many
v_call: TRBV2
j_call: TRBJ2-5
d_call: -

cdr3_nt: TGCAGCGTTGAAGGGGATGCCAAAAACATTCAGTACTTC
cdr3_aa: CSVEGDAKNIQYF
clone_size: many
v_call: TRBV29-1
j_call: TRBJ2-4
d_call: -

cdr3_nt: TGTGCCAGCAAGCCCACGGGCAGCTCCTACGAGCAGTACTTC
cdr3_aa: CASKPTGSSYEQYF
clone_size: -
v_call: TRBV12-3/TRBV12-4
j_call: TRBJ2-7
d_call: -

cdr3_nt: TGCGCCAGCAGCTTGCCTAACAGGGCCCGCTACAATGAGCAGTTCTTC
cdr3_aa: CASSLPNRARYNEQFF
clone_size: many
v_call: TRBV5-1
j_call: TRBJ2-1
d_call: -

cdr3_nt: TGCAGTGCTAGTACAGCCAGCATGAACACTGAAGCTTTCTTT
cdr3_aa: CSASTASMNTEAFF
clone_size: many
v_call: TRBV20-1
j_call: TRBJ1-1
d_call: -

cdr3_nt: TGTGCCAGCTCCCTCGGGGGGGATCAGTACTTC
cdr3_aa: CASSLGGDQYF
clone_size: -
v_call: TRBV2
j_call: TRBJ2-7
d_call: TRBD2

cdr3_nt: TGCAGTGCTAGAGATCGGCTGGACCTGCCCGGCAATGAGCGGTTCTTC
cdr3_aa: CSARDRLDLPGNERFF
clone_size: few
v_call: TRBV20-1
j_call: TRBJ2-1
d_call: -

cdr3_nt: TGTGCCAGCAATAACAGCACGAACACCGGGGAGCTGTTTTTT
cdr3_aa: CASNNSTNTGELFF
clone_size: many
v_call: TRBV6-1
j_call: TRBJ2-2
d_call: -

cdr3_nt: TGTGCCAGCAGTGCCGGGGGCTCCCTTTCCTACGAGCAGTACTTC
cdr3_aa: CASSAGGSLSYEQYF
clone_size: many
v_call: TRBV2
j_call: TRBJ2-7
d_call: -

cdr3_nt: TGCAGTGCTAGAAATACGAGGGGCCGCGGCACTGAAGCTTTCTTT
cdr3_aa: CSARNTRGRGTEAFF
clone_size: -
v_call: TRBV20-1
j_call: TRBJ1-1
d_call: -

cdr3_nt: TGCAGCGTTCCGGGCCCCCGGGACAAAAACATTCAGTACTTC
cdr3_aa: CSVPGPRDKNIQYF
clone_size: many
v_call: TRBV20-1
j_call: TRBJ2-4
d_call: -

cdr3_nt: TGCAGTGCTAGTCGGGGACTAGCGCGCCCGCAGTACTTC
cdr3_aa: CSASRGLARPQYF
clone_size: many
v_call: TRBV20-1
j_call: TRBJ2-7
d_call: TRBD2

cdr3_nt: TGTGCCAGCAGCCACCCGGGACTTTCCACAGATACGCAGTATTTT
cdr3_aa: CASSHPGLSTDTQYF
clone_size: few
v_call: TRBV4-2
j_call: TRBJ2-3
d_call: -

cdr3_nt: TGTGCCAGCAGTTACTCTGCTAGCGGGAGCCTCGCTTTTAAAAATGAGCAGTTCTTC
cdr3_aa: CASSYSASGSLAFKNEQFF
clone_size: few
v_call: TRBV6-2/TRBV6-3
j_call: TRBJ2-1
d_call: TRBD2

cdr3_nt: TGTGCCAGCAGTTACTATGGGACAGGGTCTTACAATGAGCAGTTCTTC
cdr3_aa: CASSYYGTGSYNEQFF
clone_size: -
v_call: TRBV12-3/TRBV12-4
j_call: TRBJ2-1
d_call: TRBD1

cdr3_nt: TGTGCCAGCAGCTCCACCGACTCATCAACTAATGAAAAACTGTTTTTT
cdr3_aa: CASSSTDSSTNEKLFF
clone_size: many
v_call: TRBV7-9
j_call: TRBJ1-4
d_call: -

cdr3_nt: TGTGCCAGCAGCCCCCTCGGGAGCTACGAGCAGTACTTC
cdr3_aa: CASSPLGSYEQYF
clone_size: many
v_call: TRBV12-3/TRBV12-4
j_call: TRBJ2-7
d_call: -

cdr3_nt: TGTGCCAGCAGCCCCGGGGGACAGAGGGGTCAGCCCCAGCATTTT
cdr3_aa: CASSPGGQRGQPQHF
clone_size: many
v_call: TRBV12-3/TRBV12-4
j_call: TRBJ1-5
d_call: TRBD1

cdr3_nt: TGTGCCACCAGTGCAGGGACATCCGAACATGGCTACACCTTC
cdr3_aa: CATSAGTSEHGYTF
clone_size: many
v_call: TRBV24-1
j_call: TRBJ1-2
d_call: -

cdr3_nt: TGTGCCAGCGGTAGTTCGGCAGCCCTCACCGGGGAGCTGTTTTTT
cdr3_aa: CASGSSAALTGELFF
clone_size: many
v_call: TRBV6-1
j_call: TRBJ2-2
d_call: -

cdr3_nt: TGCAGTGCTCCTCTTTCCCCGGAGACCCAGTACTTC
cdr3_aa: CSAPLSPETQYF
clone_size: few
v_call: TRBV20-1
j_call: TRBJ2-5
d_call: -

cdr3_nt: TGCGCCAGCAGCTTGGCGACAGGGCAGATTTCTGGAAACACCATATATTTT
cdr3_aa: CASSLATGQISGNTIYF
clone_size: -
v_call: TRBV5-1
j_call: TRBJ1-3
d_call: TRBD1

cdr3_nt: TGTGCCAGCAGTTTAGGGGCTAGCCTGAGCGGTGAGCAGTTCTTC
cdr3_aa: CASSLGASLSGEQFF
clone_size: many
v_call: TRBV28
j_call: TRBJ2-1
d_call: -

cdr3_nt: TGTGCCAGCAGAGGACTAGCGGGAGCATCTCCTAGCACAGATACGCAGTATTTT
cdr3_aa: CASRGLAGASPSTDTQYF
clone_size: -
v_call: TRBV12-3/TRBV12-4
j_call: TRBJ2-3
d_call: TRBD2